This TCR beta chain was profiled in a study of identical twins. TCRdb ran MiXCR on the 5' RACE reads and lists one entry per CDR3 protein. The table has 1,800,000 or so distinct CDR3 sequences, about 31% seen once. Overall study results and limits: Not following the same donors, the study drew its conclusions from cross-sectional statistical analysis. With abundant cord blood beta clonotypes, insertions were fewer; memory repertoires showed no such pattern. Zero-insertion results could be subject to partial confounding by invariant MAIT and iNKT cells. Models underestimated how often monozygotic twins shared out-of-frame TCR alpha.

Notes on this clonotype: The target antigen is unknown.

The CDR3 runs 14 residues. The V end was cut by 1 base, the J end by 7 bases, with 11 bases between. The germline CDR1 and CDR2 sequences are SGHTA and FQGNSA. Sequencing was carried out using cord blood. The TCR comes from a newborn girl in good health. The chain is built from TRBV7-2 and TRBJ2-1; D ambiguous. This chain's CDR3 is CASSLVQLRNEQFF. CDR3 coding DNA: TGTGCCAGCAGCTTAGTTCAGTTGAGGAATGAGCAGTTCTTC.